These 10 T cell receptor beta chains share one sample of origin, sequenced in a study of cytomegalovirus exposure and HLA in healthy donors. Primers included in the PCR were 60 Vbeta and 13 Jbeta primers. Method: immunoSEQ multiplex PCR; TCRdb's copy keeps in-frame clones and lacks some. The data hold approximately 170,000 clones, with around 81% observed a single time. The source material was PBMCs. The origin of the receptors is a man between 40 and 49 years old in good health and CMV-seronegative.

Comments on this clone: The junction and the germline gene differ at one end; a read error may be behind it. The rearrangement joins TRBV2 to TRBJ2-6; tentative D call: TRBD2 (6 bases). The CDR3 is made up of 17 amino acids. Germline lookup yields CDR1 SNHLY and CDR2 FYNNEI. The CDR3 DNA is TGTGCCAGCACCCGCCGGGACTTACTCTCTGGGGCCAACGGCCTGACTTTC. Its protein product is CASTRRDLLSGANGLTF.

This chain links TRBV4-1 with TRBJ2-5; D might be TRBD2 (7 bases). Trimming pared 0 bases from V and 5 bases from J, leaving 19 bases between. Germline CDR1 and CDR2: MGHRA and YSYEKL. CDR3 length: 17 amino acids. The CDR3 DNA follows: TGCGCCAGCAGCCAAGACCCCCCGGCGGGGGCGGGGGAGACCCAGTACTTC. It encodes CASSQDPPAGAGETQYF.

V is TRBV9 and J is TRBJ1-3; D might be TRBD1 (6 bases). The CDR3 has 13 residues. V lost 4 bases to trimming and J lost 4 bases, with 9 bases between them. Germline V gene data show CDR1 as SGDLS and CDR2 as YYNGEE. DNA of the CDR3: TGTGCCAGCAGCCCCGGGACAGGAAACACCATATATTTT. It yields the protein CASSPGTGNTIYF.

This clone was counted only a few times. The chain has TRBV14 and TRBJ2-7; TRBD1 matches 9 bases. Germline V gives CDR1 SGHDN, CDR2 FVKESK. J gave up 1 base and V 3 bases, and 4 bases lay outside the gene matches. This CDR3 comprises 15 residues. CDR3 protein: CASSQWGTGSYEQYF. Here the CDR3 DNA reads TGTGCCAGCAGCCAGTGGGGGACAGGGTCCTACGAGCAGTACTTC.

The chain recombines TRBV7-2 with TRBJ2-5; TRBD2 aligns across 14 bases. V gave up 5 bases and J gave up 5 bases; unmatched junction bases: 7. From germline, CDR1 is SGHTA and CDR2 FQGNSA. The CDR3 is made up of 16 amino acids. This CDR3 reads CASSPGLAGGGETQYF. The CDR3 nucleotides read TGTGCCAGCAGCCCCGGACTAGCGGGAGGAGGTGAGACCCAGTACTTC.

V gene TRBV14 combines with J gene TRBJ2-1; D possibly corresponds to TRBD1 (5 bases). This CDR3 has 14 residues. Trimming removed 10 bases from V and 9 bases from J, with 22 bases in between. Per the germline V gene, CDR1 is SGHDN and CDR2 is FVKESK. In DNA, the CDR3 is TGTGCCACCCAAACAGGAGCTCTGGGCACTGAGCAGTTCTTC. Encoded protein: CATQTGALGTEQFF.

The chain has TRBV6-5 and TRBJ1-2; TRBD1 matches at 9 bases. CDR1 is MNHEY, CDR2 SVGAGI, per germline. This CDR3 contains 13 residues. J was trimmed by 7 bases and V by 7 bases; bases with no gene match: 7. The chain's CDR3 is CASTRTGEVGYTF. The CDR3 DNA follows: TGTGCCAGCACCCGGACAGGGGAAGTTGGCTACACCTTC.

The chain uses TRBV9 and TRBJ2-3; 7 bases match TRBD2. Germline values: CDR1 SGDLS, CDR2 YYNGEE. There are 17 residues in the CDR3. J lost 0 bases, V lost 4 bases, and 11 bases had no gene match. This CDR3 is CASSPSTSAYSTDTQYF. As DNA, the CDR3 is TGTGCCAGCAGCCCGAGTACTAGCGCCTATAGCACAGATACGCAGTATTTT.

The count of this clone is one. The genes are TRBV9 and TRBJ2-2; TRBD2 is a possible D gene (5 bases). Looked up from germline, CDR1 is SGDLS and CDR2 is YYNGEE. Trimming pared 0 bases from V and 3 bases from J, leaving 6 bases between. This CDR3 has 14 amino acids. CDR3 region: CASSVVRDTGELFF. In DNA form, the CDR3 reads TGTGCCAGCAGCGTAGTGAGGGACACCGGGGAGCTGTTTTTT.

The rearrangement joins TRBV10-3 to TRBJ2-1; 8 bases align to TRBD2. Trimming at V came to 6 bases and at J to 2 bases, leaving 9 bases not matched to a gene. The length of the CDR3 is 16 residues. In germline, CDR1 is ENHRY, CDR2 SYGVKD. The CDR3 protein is CAIRSSAGGAYNEQFF. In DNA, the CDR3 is TGTGCCATCAGATCTAGTGCGGGAGGCGCCTACAATGAGCAGTTCTTC.